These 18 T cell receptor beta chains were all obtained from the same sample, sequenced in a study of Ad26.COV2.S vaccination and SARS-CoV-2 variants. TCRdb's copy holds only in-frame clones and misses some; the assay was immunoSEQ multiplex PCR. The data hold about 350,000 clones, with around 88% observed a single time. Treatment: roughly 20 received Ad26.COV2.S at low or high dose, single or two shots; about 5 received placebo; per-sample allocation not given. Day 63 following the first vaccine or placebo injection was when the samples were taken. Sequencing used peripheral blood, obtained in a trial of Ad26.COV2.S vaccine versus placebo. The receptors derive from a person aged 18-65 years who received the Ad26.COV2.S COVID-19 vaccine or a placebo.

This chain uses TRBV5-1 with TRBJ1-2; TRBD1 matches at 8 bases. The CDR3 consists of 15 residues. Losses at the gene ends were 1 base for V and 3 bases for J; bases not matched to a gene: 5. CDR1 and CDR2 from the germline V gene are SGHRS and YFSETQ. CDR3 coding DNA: TGCGCCAGCAGCTTGTCAGGGGGCGCCGACTATGGCTACACCTTC. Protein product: CASSLSGGADYGYTF.

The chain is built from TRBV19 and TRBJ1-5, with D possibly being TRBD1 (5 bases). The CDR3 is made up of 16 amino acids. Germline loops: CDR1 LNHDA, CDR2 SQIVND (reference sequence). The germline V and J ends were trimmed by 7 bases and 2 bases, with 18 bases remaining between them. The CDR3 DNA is TGTGCCAGTAAGGATGGTCGAGGGGCTGGCAATCAGCCCCAGCATTTT. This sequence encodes CASKDGRGAGNQPQHF.

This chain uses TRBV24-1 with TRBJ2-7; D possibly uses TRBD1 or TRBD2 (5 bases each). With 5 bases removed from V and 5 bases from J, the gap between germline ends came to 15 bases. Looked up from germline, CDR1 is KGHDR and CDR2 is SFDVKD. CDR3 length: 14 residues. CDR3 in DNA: TGTGCCACCAGTGGGGACCCGGGCAACGACGAGCAGTACTTC. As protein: CATSGDPGNDEQYF.

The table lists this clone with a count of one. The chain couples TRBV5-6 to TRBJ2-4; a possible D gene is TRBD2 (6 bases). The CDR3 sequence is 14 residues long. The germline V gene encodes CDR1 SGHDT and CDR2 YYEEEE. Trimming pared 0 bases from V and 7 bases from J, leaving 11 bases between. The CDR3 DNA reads TGTGCCAGCAGCTTGGTCAGGGCGGGGAACATTCAGTACTTC. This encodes CASSLVRAGNIQYF.

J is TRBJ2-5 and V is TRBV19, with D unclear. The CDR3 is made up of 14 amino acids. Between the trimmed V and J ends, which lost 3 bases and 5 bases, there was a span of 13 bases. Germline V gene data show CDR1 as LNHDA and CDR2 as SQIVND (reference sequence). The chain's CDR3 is CASSMSALWETQYF. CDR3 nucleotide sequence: TGTGCCAGTAGTATGTCGGCACTCTGGGAGACCCAGTACTTC.

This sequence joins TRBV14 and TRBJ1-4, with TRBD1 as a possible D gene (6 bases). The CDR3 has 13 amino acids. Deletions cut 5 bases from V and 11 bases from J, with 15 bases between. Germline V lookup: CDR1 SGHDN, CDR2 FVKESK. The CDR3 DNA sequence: TGTGCCAGCAGCGTACGGTACAGGGAGAAACTGTTTTTT. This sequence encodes CASSVRYREKLFF.

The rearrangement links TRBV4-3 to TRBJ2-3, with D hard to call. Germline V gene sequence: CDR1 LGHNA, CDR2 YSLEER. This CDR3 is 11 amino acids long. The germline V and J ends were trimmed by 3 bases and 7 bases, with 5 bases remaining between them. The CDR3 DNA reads TGCGCCAGCAGCCAGTCAAATACGCAGTATTTT. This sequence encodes CASSQSNTQYF.

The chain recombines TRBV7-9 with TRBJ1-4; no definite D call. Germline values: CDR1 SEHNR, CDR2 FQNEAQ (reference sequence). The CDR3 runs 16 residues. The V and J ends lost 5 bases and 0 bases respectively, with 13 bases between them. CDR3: CASSRQNTATNEKLFF. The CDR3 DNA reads TGTGCCAGCAGCCGTCAGAACACCGCAACTAATGAAAAACTGTTTTTT.

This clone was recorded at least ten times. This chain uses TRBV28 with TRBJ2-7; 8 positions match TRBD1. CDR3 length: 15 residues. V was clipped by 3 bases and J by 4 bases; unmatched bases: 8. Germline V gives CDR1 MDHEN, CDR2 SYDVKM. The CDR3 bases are TGTGCCAGCAGTTTCCCCAGGACAGGGCGTTACGAGCAGTACTTC. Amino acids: CASSFPRTGRYEQYF.

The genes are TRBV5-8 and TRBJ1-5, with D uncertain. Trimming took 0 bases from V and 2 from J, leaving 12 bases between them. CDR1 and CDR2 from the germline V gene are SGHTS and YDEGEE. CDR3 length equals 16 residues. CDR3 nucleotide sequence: TGTGCCAGCAGCTTGGTGGGGATCCTTGGCAATCAGCCCCAGCATTTT. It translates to CASSLVGILGNQPQHF.

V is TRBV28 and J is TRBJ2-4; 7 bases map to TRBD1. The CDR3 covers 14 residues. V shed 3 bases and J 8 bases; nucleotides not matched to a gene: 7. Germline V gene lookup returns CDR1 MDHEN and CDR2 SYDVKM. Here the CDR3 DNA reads TGTGCCAGCAGTTTTAATGCAGGGGGACACATTCAGTACTTC. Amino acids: CASSFNAGGHIQYF.

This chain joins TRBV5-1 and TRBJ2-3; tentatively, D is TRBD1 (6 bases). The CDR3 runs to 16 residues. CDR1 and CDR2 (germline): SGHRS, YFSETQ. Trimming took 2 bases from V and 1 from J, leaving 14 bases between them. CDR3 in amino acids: CASSLGDTDRTDTQYF. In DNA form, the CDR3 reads TGCGCCAGCAGCTTAGGGGACACCGACCGCACAGATACGCAGTATTTT.

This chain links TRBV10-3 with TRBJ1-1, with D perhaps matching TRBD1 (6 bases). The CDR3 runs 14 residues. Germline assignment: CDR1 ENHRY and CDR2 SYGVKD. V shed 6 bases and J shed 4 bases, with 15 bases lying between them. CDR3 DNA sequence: TGTGCCATCAGATCCGGGGAAGGGGGCACTGAAGCTTTCTTT. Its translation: CAIRSGEGGTEAFF.

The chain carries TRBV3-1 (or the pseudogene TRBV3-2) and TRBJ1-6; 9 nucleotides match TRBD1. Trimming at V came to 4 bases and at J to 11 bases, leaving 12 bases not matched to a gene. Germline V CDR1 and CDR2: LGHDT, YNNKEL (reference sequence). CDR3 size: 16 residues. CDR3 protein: CASSRDRGTGYPPLHF. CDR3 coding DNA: TGTGCCAGCAGCCGAGATAGGGGGACAGGGTACCCACCCCTCCACTTT.

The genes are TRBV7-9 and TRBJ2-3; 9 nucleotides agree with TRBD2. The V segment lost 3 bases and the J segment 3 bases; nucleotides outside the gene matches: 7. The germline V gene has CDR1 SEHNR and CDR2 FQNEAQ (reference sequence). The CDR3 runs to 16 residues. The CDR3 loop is CASSFRGSGSTDTQYF. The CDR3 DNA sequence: TGTGCCAGCAGCTTCCGCGGTAGCGGGAGTACAGATACGCAGTATTTT.

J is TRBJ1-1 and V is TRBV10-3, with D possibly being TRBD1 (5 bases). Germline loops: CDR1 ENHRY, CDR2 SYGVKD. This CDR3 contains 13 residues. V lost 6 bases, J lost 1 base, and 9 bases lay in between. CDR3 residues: CAISWTQNTEAFF. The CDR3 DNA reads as TGTGCCATCAGCTGGACACAGAACACTGAAGCTTTCTTT.

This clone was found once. In nucleotides, the CDR3 is TGTGCCAGCAGCTTAGCGGGAGCCCTCTACGAGCAGTACTTC. Protein: CASSLAGALYEQYF. The rearrangement links TRBV3-1 (or the pseudogene TRBV3-2) to TRBJ2-7; 9 bases align to TRBD2. CDR3 size: 14 residues. Unmatched junction bases numbered 5, after V lost 5 bases and J lost 3 bases. Germline loops: CDR1 LGHDT, CDR2 YNNKEL (reference sequence).

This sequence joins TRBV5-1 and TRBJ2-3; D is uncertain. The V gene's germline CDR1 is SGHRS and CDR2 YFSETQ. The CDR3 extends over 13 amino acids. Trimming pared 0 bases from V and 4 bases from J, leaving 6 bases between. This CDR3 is CASSLERSDTQYF. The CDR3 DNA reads TGCGCCAGCAGCTTGGAACGTTCAGATACGCAGTATTTT.